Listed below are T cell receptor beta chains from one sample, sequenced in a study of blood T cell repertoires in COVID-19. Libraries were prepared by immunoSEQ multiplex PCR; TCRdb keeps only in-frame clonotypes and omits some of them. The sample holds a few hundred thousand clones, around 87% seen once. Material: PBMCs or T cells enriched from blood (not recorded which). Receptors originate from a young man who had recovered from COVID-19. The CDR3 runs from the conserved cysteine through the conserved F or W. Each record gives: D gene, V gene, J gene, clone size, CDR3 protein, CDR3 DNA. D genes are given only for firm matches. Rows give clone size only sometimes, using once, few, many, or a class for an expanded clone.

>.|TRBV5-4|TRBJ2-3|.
CASSLDLWDTQYF
TGTGCCAGCAGCTTGGATCTATGGGATACGCAGTATTTT
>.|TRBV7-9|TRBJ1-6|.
CASSLGGGSSYNSPLHF
TGTGCCAGCAGCTTAGGGGGAGGGAGCTCCTATAATTCACCCCTCCACTTT
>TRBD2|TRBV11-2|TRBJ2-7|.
CASTTRASGPYEQYF
TGTGCCAGCACTACCCGCGCTAGCGGCCCCTACGAGCAGTACTTC
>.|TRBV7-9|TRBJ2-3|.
CASSFAGSTDTQYF
TGTGCCAGCAGCTTCGCGGGTAGCACAGATACGCAGTATTTT
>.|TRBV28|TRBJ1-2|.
CASSFLGASAF
TGTGCCAGCAGTTTTCTTGGGGCTAGCGCCTTC
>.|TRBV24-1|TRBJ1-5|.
CATSEWTQESPQHF
TGTGCCACCAGTGAGTGGACACAGGAGAGCCCCCAGCATTTT
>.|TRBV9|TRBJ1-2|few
CASSVAIGAGYTF
TGTGCCAGCAGCGTAGCCATAGGGGCTGGCTACACCTTC
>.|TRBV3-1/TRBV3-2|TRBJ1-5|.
CASSLADQPQHF
TGTGCCAGCAGCCTGGCCGATCAGCCCCAGCATTTT
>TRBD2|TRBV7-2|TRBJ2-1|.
CASSLLPGTSGSRNEQFF
TGTGCCAGCAGCTTACTTCCCGGGACTAGCGGGTCGAGGAATGAGCAGTTCTTC
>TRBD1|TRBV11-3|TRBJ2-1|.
CASSLGVGTGVNEQFF
TGTGCCAGCAGCTTAGGCGTGGGGACAGGAGTCAATGAGCAGTTCTTC
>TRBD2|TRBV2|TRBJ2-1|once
CASSEFLAGSNEQFF
TGTGCCAGCAGTGAGTTTCTAGCGGGCTCCAATGAGCAGTTCTTC
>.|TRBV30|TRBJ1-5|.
CAWTVGHSNQPQHF
TGTGCCTGGACCGTAGGACATAGCAATCAGCCCCAGCATTTT
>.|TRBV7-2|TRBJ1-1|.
CASSLRGPSTEAFF
TGTGCCAGCAGCTTAAGGGGTCCCAGCACTGAAGCTTTCTTT
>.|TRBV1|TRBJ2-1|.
CTSSLLAGGAHEQFF
TGCACCAGCAGCTTACTAGCGGGAGGGGCGCATGAGCAGTTCTTC
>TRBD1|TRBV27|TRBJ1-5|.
CASSLQGADQPQHF
TGTGCCAGCAGTTTGCAGGGGGCAGATCAGCCCCAGCATTTT
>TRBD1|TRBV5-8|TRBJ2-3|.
CASSSGQLTDTQYF
TGTGCCAGCAGCTCGGGACAGCTCACAGATACGCAGTATTTT
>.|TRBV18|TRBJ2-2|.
CASSPPSSGELFF
TGTGCCAGCTCACCACCGAGCTCCGGGGAGCTGTTTTTT
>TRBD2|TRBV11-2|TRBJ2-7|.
CASSLGGAGVDEQYF
TGTGCCAGCAGCTTAGGTGGAGCGGGAGTGGACGAGCAGTACTTC
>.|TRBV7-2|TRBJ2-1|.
CASSLNWGEEFF
TGTGCCAGCAGCTTAAACTGGGGCGAGGAGTTCTTC
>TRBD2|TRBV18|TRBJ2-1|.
CASSPGLAGGGNNEQFF
TGTGCCAGCTCCCCTGGACTAGCGGGAGGCGGGAACAATGAGCAGTTCTTC
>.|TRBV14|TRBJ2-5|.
CASSPTGTFRGNRETQYF
TGTGCCAGCAGCCCGACCGGGACATTTAGGGGGAACCGGGAGACCCAGTACTTC
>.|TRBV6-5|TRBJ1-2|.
CASSLGRGIYYGYTF
TGTGCCAGCAGCCTTGGGAGGGGAATCTACTATGGCTACACCTTC